Sequencing of this TCR beta chain was carried out in a study of blood T cell repertoires in COVID-19. The overall study: The United States, Italy and Spain provided the acute and convalescent COVID-19 samples.

Method: immunoSEQ multiplex PCR; TCRdb's copy keeps in-frame clones and lacks some. Counted here are under 150,000 clones, roughly 84% occurring once; the ten biggest clones make up roughly 3.9%. The sequence was collected from a man aged 50 to 60 in a cohort exposed to, infected with or recovered from COVID-19 (not recorded which). The sequenced sample was PBMCs or T cells enriched from blood (not recorded which).

The CDR3 coding sequence is TGTGCCAGCAGTTACCAGGGCCGCCGTGGCTACACCTTC. Its protein product is CASSYQGRRGYTF. The J gene is TRBJ1-2, the V gene TRBV6-6; a weak D match, TRBD1 (5 bases). Germline V gene sequence: CDR1 MNHNY, CDR2 SVGAGI (reference sequence). Trimming took 2 bases from V and 7 from J, leaving 11 bases between them. There are 13 residues in the CDR3.